One and the same sample provided the 18 T cell receptor beta chains below, sequenced in a study of cytomegalovirus exposure and HLA in healthy donors. In the PCR, 60 Vbeta and 13 Jbeta primers were used. Sequenced by immunoSEQ multiplex PCR; TCRdb stores in-frame clones only, minus some. This specimen shows approximately 150,000 clones; the ten leading clones hold about 1.6%. Sample: PBMCs. Receptors were obtained from a woman in her thirties or forties in good health and CMV-seronegative.

This chain connects TRBV10-3 to TRBJ2-1; D is possibly TRBD2 (6 bases). Germline-derived CDR1 and CDR2 are ENHRY and SYGVKD. The CDR3 extends over 13 amino acids. The germline V and J ends were trimmed by 6 bases and 5 bases, with 11 bases remaining between them. In DNA form, the CDR3 reads TGTGCCATCAGCAGGGACTGGAACAATGAGCAGTTCTTC. It specifies CAISRDWNNEQFF.

The gene calls are TRBV2 and TRBJ2-5, with D perhaps TRBD2 (6 bases). Germline CDR1 reads SNHLY; CDR2 reads FYNNEI. This CDR3 has 11 residues. V lost 9 bases and J lost 12, with 17 bases in between. The CDR3 is CASRLVGFKYF. The DNA for the CDR3 is TGTGCCAGTAGACTAGTGGGGTTTAAGTACTTC.

The chain recombines TRBV18 with TRBJ1-2; no clear D gene. Trimming pared 3 bases from V and 3 bases from J, leaving 17 bases between. CDR1 KGHSH and CDR2 LQKENI come from the germline V gene. This CDR3 has 16 amino acids. CDR3 loop: CASSPSLGGIDYGYTF. DNA for the CDR3: TGTGCCAGCTCACCCTCCTTAGGAGGGATCGACTATGGCTACACCTTC.

The chain uses TRBV10-2 and TRBJ1-2; D uncertain. Germline CDR1 WSHSY, CDR2 SAAADI. V was trimmed by 2 bases and J by 4 bases, leaving 11 bases between them. CDR3 length: 14 residues. The CDR3 nucleotides read TGCGCCAGCAGTGAGAAAAGGACTCTCTATGGCTACACCTTC. Translation: CASSEKRTLYGYTF.

The chain recombines TRBV5-4 with TRBJ1-4; D gene unclear. The CDR3 spans 14 residues. Germline V gene sequence: CDR1 SGHNT, CDR2 YYREEE (reference sequence). Between the trimmed V and J ends, which lost 2 bases and 2 bases, there was a span of 7 bases. The CDR3 spells CASSFDTTNEKLFF. The CDR3 nucleotides read TGTGCCAGCAGCTTCGACACGACTAATGAAAAACTGTTTTTT. Variable domain in full (rest from reference TRBV5-4 and TRBJ1-4): ETGVTQSPTHLIKTRGQQVTLRCSSQSGHNTVSWYQQALGQGPQFIFQYYREEENGRGNFPPRFSGLQFPNYSSELNVNALELDDSALYLCASSFDTTNEKLFFGSGTQLSVL.

The chain links TRBV6-1 to TRBJ1-2, with D hard to call. Deletions cut 2 bases from V and 0 bases from J, with 4 bases between. The CDR3 spans 13 residues. Per germline, CDR1 MNHNS and CDR2 SASEGT. The CDR3 is CASSEHTNYGYTF. For the CDR3, the DNA is TGTGCCAGCAGTGAACACACTAACTATGGCTACACCTTC.

The V call is TRBV7-2, the J call TRBJ2-3; the match to TRBD2 covers 7 bases. The length of the CDR3 is 13 residues. The junction had 3 bases not matched to a gene; V was cut back by 5 bases and J by 4 bases. In germline, CDR1 is SGHTA, CDR2 FQGNSA. The CDR3 coding sequence is TGTGCCAGCAGCCGGGGAGGGGCAGATACGCAGTATTTT. Encoded protein: CASSRGGADTQYF. The whole variable domain, filled in from reference TRBV7-2 and TRBJ2-3, reads GAGVSQSPSNKVTEKGKDVELRCDPISGHTALYWYRQSLGQGLEFLIYFQGNSAPDKSGLPSDRFSAERTGGSVSTLTIQRTQQEDSAVYLCASSRGGADTQYFGPGTRLTVL.

The gene calls are TRBV6-5 and TRBJ1-1; 8 bases align to TRBD1. Per germline, CDR1 MNHEY and CDR2 SVGAGI. The V and J ends lost 6 bases and 4 bases, in that order; junction bases with no gene match: 4. The CDR3 runs to 13 residues. The CDR3 here is CASSFTGGTEAFF. The DNA for the CDR3 is TGTGCCAGCAGCTTTACAGGGGGCACTGAAGCTTTCTTT.

This sequence joins TRBV11-3 and TRBJ2-7; a possible D gene is TRBD2 (6 bases). Germline V gene data show CDR1 as SGHNT and CDR2 as YENEEA. The CDR3 totals 12 residues. The germline V and J ends were trimmed by 5 bases and 6 bases, with 11 bases remaining between them. CDR3 DNA: TGTGCCAGCAGCCTGGGGGGTTTCGAGCAGTACTTC. Its protein is CASSLGGFEQYF. The complete variable domain, with remaining parts taken from reference TRBV11-3 and TRBJ2-7, reads EAGVVQSPRYKIIEKKQPVAFWCNPISGHNTLYWYLQNLGQGPELLIRYENEEAVDDSQLPKDRFSAERLKGVDSTLKIQPAELGDSAVYLCASSLGGFEQYFGPGTRLTVT.

The chain employs TRBV28 and TRBJ2-7, with 7 bases fitting TRBD1. CDR1 MDHEN and CDR2 SYDVKM come from the germline V gene. This CDR3 has 14 residues. V gave up 5 bases and J gave up 3 bases; unmatched junction bases: 7. In DNA, the CDR3 is TGTGCCAGCAGTGAGACAGGGAATTTCTACGAGCAGTACTTC. Its translation is CASSETGNFYEQYF.

The chain has TRBV18 and TRBJ2-3, with 8 bases identical to TRBD1. Germline V lookup: CDR1 KGHSH, CDR2 LQKENI. The CDR3 runs to 15 residues. The junction had 8 bases not matched to a gene; V was cut back by 3 bases and J by 6 bases. The CDR3 nucleotides read TGTGCCAGCTCACCGAGGACAGGGTCAAGGGATACGCAGTATTTT. Amino acid sequence: CASSPRTGSRDTQYF.

This chain links TRBV7-3 with TRBJ1-2; no definite D call. The CDR3 is 16 residues long. Germline loops: CDR1 SGHTA, CDR2 FQGTGA. V was shortened by 0 bases and J by 4 bases, with 15 bases between the two germline ends. The CDR3, as DNA: TGTGCCAGCAGCTTAACGGGTTCTGCGGCGGGCTATGGCTACACCTTC. This gives the protein CASSLTGSAAGYGYTF.

The chain has TRBV5-4 and TRBJ2-3; 14 bases are shared with TRBD2. This CDR3 has 19 amino acids. Trimming removed 1 base from V and 0 bases from J; junction bases left unmatched: 7. Germline values: CDR1 SGHNT, CDR2 YYREEE (reference sequence). The CDR3 reads CASSLKTSGGAQSTDTQYF. The DNA of the CDR3 is TGTGCCAGCAGCTTGAAGACTAGCGGGGGGGCCCAGAGCACAGATACGCAGTATTTT.

The chain joins TRBV10-3 to TRBJ1-3, with D unclear. The length of the CDR3 is 15 residues. The germline CDR1 and CDR2 sequences are ENHRY and SYGVKD. Trimming shortened V by 4 bases and J by 2 bases, and 12 bases separated the two germline ends. In DNA form, the CDR3 reads TGTGCCATCAGTGGGGTAGGGAGCGCTGGAAACACCATATATTTT. Translated, it gives CAISGVGSAGNTIYF.

The chain has TRBV9 and TRBJ2-3; the D is unclear. Germline CDR1 is SGDLS and CDR2 is YYNGEE. The V end lost 2 bases, the J end lost 0 bases, and 7 bases lay between the germline ends. The CDR3 covers 14 residues. The CDR3 here is CASSVYTSTDTQYF. CDR3 coding DNA: TGTGCCAGCAGCGTTTATACTAGCACAGATACGCAGTATTTT. Using reference TRBV9 and TRBJ2-3 for the parts outside the CDR3, the full variable domain is DSGVTQTPKHLITATGQRVTLRCSPRSGDLSVYWYQQSLDQGLQFLIQYYNGEERAKGNILERFSAQQFPDLHSELNLSSLELGDSALYFCASSVYTSTDTQYFGPGTRLTVL.

The chain uses TRBV7-6 and TRBJ1-1; tentatively, D is TRBD1 (5 bases). CDR1 is SGHVS and CDR2 is FNYEAQ in the germline V gene. Between the trimmed V and J ends, which lost 1 base and 6 bases, there was a span of 15 bases. This CDR3 comprises 15 residues. CDR3 protein: CASSLVAAGRAEAFF. The CDR3 DNA reads TGTGCCAGCAGCTTAGTCGCGGCAGGGAGGGCTGAAGCTTTCTTT.

The gene calls are TRBV27 and TRBJ1-1; tentative D call: TRBD1 (5 bases). V was cut by 7 bases and J by 1 base, with 22 bases left in between. Germline V CDR1 and CDR2: MNHEY, SMNVEV (reference sequence). The CDR3 consists of 17 residues. CDR3 DNA sequence: TGTGCCAGCACACGAAGGGGAGGCGGGGATTCGAACACTGAAGCTTTCTTT. This encodes CASTRRGGGDSNTEAFF.

In the case of this clone: Lacking the conserved final phenylalanine or tryptophan, this CDR3 likely reflects a read error. This chain connects TRBV4-2 to TRBJ1-1, with D unclear. CDR1 LGHNA and CDR2 YNFKEQ come from the germline V gene. This CDR3 comprises 14 residues. Trimming took 1 base from V and 6 from J, leaving 12 bases between them. The DNA for the CDR3 is TGTGCCAGCAGCCAAGTAAGCCTTAGAGCTGAAGCTTTCTCT. Translation gives CASSQVSLRAEAFS.